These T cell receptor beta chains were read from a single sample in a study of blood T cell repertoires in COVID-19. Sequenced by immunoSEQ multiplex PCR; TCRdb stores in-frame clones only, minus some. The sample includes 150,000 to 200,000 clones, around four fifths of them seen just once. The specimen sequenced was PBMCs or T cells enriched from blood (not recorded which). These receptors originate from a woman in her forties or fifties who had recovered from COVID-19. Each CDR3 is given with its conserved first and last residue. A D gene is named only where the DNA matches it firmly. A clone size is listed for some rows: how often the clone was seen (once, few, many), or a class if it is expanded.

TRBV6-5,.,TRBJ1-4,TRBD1,TGTGCCAGCAGCCGAGGGGGGACAGCGAATGAAAAACTGTTTTTT,CASSRGGTANEKLFF
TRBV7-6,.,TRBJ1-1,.,TGTGCCAGCAGCTTAGCGTCGGCGGTTTTGAACACTGAAGCTTTCTTT,CASSLASAVLNTEAFF
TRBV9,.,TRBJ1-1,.,TGTGCCAGCAGCGTGATGGAGACTCTGAACACTGAAGCTTTCTTT,CASSVMETLNTEAFF
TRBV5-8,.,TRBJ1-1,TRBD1,TGTGCCAGCAGCTTGAGGCGAACAGGGGATCTCGTCGACACTGAAGCTTTCTTT,CASSLRRTGDLVDTEAFF
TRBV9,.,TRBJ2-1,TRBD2,TGTGCCAGCAGCGTAGCCCTAGCGGGGGCCAATGAGCAGTTCTTC,CASSVALAGANEQFF
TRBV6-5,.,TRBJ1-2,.,TGTGCCAGCACCCGGAACTATGGCTACACCTTC,CASTRNYGYTF
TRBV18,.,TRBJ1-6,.,TGTGCCAGCTCACCATCGGGGGATTCACCCCTCCACTTT,CASSPSGDSPLHF
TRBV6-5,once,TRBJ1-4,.,TGTGCCAGCAGTCCCCGTAGAGGCGAAAAACTGTTTTTT,CASSPRRGEKLFF
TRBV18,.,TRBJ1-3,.,TGTGCCAGCTCACAACAGCCGATGGGCTCTGGAAACACCATATATTTT,CASSQQPMGSGNTIYF
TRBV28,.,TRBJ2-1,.,TGTGCCAGCAGCCGTGGCTGGGCGTCAGAATACAATGAGCAGTTCTTC,CASSRGWASEYNEQFF
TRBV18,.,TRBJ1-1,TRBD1,TGTGCCAGCTCAGGGACAGGGAGGACTGAAGCTTTCTTT,CASSGTGRTEAFF
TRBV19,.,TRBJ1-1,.,TGTGCCAGTAATGAGGGCACCCACACTGAAGCTTTCTTT,CASNEGTHTEAFF
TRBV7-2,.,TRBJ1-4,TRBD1,TGTGCCAGCAGCTTAGTTTTAGGGGGCCGGGAAAAACTGTTTTTT,CASSLVLGGREKLFF
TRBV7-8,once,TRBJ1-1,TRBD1,TGTGCCAGCAGCCTTAACTTCGGGACAGGGGGACACACTGAAGCTTTCTTT,CASSLNFGTGGHTEAFF
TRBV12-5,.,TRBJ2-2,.,TGTGCTAGTGGTTCCGGCGGAAATTCTCTTAACACCGGGGAGCTGTTTTTT,CASGSGGNSLNTGELFF
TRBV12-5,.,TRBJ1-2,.,TGTGCTAGTGGTTTAGACAGCGGGGACTATGGCTACACCTTC,CASGLDSGDYGYTF
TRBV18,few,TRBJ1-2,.,TGTGCCAGCTCACCACAGGGGCCTAGGGGCTACACCTTC,CASSPQGPRGYTF
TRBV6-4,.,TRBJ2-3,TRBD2,TGTGCCAGCAGTCTGCTAGCGGGAGGTAGAGATACGCAGTATTTT,CASSLLAGGRDTQYF
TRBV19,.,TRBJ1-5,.,TGTGCCAGTAGTCCCGGGCGGCTGGGCCAGGGACCCCAGCATTTT,CASSPGRLGQGPQHF
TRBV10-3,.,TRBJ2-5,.,TGTGCCATCAGTGAGGGGGCGGGGGAGACCCAGTACTTC,CAISEGAGETQYF
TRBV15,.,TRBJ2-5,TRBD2,TGTGCCACCAGCAGAGATCGGTTTAGCGGGAAAGAGACCCAGTACTTC,CATSRDRFSGKETQYF
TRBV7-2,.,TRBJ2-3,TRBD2,TGTGCCAGCAGGACCCTCGGGCTAGCGGCAGATACGCAGTATTTT,CASRTLGLAADTQYF
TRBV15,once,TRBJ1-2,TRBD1,TGTGCCACCAGCGGTACAGGGGGTTCGCCTTATGGCTACACCTTC,CATSGTGGSPYGYTF
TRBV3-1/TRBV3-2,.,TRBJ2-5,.,TGTGCCAGCAGCCAGGCGGGGGAGACCCAGTACTTC,CASSQAGETQYF
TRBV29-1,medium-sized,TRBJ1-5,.,TGCAGCGTTGTTGGCAGGGATGGTCAGCCCCAGCATTTT,CSVVGRDGQPQHF